This TCR beta chain was documented in a study of control samples from healthy donors and cancer patients. The V gene lost 6 bases and the J gene lost 0 bases, with 16 bases spanning the gap. Germline V CDR1 and CDR2: LNHNV, YYDKDF (reference sequence). CDR3 length: 16 amino acids. Only in-frame clones appear in the TCRdb table, and some are missing; sequencing was by immunoSEQ multiplex PCR. The table includes some 120,000 clones, around 90% detected once. The gene calls are TRBV15 and TRBJ2-3; D might be TRBD2 (5 bases). This TCR derives from a man aged 40-55 years in good health. Sequenced material: blood. CDR3 nucleotides: TGTGCCACCAGAGACGGGCGGGCACCAAGCACAGATACGCAGTATTTT. Translating gives CATRDGRAPSTDTQYF.